These 20 T cell receptor beta chains share one sample of origin, sequenced in a study of OX40 agonist ivuxolimab in advanced cancers. TCRdb's copy holds only in-frame clones and misses some; the assay was immunoSEQ multiplex PCR. This sample carries more than 55,000 clones, roughly 89% of them seen once, and the ten largest clones take about an eighth. The source was CD4+ or CD8+ T cells sorted from blood, collected in a trial of the OX40 agonist ivuxolimab. Source of these receptors: an adult with an advanced solid tumor such as melanoma, head and neck, liver or kidney cancer.

V and J are TRBV2 and TRBJ1-6; D is unclear. The CDR3 contains 13 residues. Germline loops: CDR1 SNHLY, CDR2 FYNNEI. The V end lost 11 bases, the J end lost 4 bases, and 12 bases lay between the germline ends. The CDR3 loop is CAGRRYYNSPLHF. In nucleotides, the CDR3 is TGTGCCGGACGAAGGTATTATAATTCACCCCTCCACTTT.

The chain employs TRBV5-1 and TRBJ2-2, with D perhaps being TRBD1 or TRBD2 (6 bases each). The V gene's germline CDR1 is SGHRS and CDR2 YFSETQ. The V end lost 3 bases, the J end lost 5 bases, and 11 bases lay between the germline ends. The CDR3 runs 14 residues. Here the CDR3 reads CASSWGADTGELFF. The CDR3 DNA is TGCGCCAGCAGCTGGGGGGCGGATACCGGGGAGCTGTTTTTT.

The V call is TRBV2, the J call TRBJ2-7; D unresolved. Germline CDR1 SNHLY, CDR2 FYNNEI. V lost 6 bases and J lost 3, with 6 bases in between. The CDR3 spans 11 residues. CDR3 nucleotide sequence: TGTGCCAGCAGGTTCCTCTACGAGCAGTACTTC. This translates into CASRFLYEQYF.

This sequence joins TRBV5-6 and TRBJ1-1; perhaps TRBD1 as D (5 bases). Germline CDR1 and CDR2: SGHDT and YYEEEE. The V end lost 8 bases, the J end lost 6 bases, and 17 bases lay between the germline ends. CDR3 length: 13 residues. The CDR3 region is CASRSWGVPEAFF. The CDR3 DNA follows: TGTGCCAGTAGAAGTTGGGGGGTCCCTGAAGCTTTCTTT.

A single count supports this clone. The genes are TRBV7-9 and TRBJ2-2; no reliable D call. CDR3 length: 16 residues. The ends were cut back, 1 base at V and 4 bases at J, with 13 bases in the middle. Germline V lookup: CDR1 SEHNR, CDR2 FQNEAQ (reference sequence). The CDR3 loop is CASSLVSGGGTGELFF. CDR3 nucleotide sequence: TGTGCCAGCAGCTTAGTTTCGGGTGGTGGCACCGGGGAGCTGTTTTTT.

The J gene is TRBJ1-1, the V gene TRBV18; a weak D match, TRBD1 (5 bases). CDR3 length: 14 residues. Germline V gene data show CDR1 as KGHSH and CDR2 as LQKENI. V was clipped by 2 bases and J by 9 bases, with 16 bases between them. The CDR3 protein is CASSPGWTTLKAFF. The CDR3 nucleotides read TGTGCCAGCTCACCAGGGTGGACAACGCTTAAAGCTTTCTTT.

J is TRBJ1-2 and V is TRBV5-4; tentatively, D is TRBD1 (6 bases). This CDR3 contains 14 residues. The V end was cut by 0 bases, the J end by 4 bases, with 10 bases between. Germline V CDR1 and CDR2: SGHNT, YYREEE (reference sequence). In nucleotides, the CDR3 is TGTGCCAGCAGCTTGGACGGGGGGGCCTATGGCTACACCTTC. It is translated as CASSLDGGAYGYTF.

This rearrangement joins TRBV7-2 to TRBJ2-1, with 7 bases fitting TRBD2. Germline V gene lookup returns CDR1 SGHTA and CDR2 FQGNSA. V gave up 6 bases and J gave up 0 bases; unmatched junction bases: 5. The CDR3 covers 15 residues. The CDR3 region has the DNA TGTGCCAGCAGTTTCGGGACTAACTCCTACAATGAGCAGTTCTTC. Its protein is CASSFGTNSYNEQFF.

The chain recombines TRBV10-3 with TRBJ1-2, with D possibly TRBD1 on 6 matching bases. Germline CDR1 ENHRY, CDR2 SYGVKD. This CDR3 comprises 15 residues. V lost 2 bases to trimming and J lost 7 bases, with 17 bases between them. CDR3 DNA sequence: TGTGCCATCAGTGAGCAGGGACACAGGGTCGGTGGCTACACCTTC. Protein product: CAISEQGHRVGGYTF.

The chain uses TRBV5-1 and TRBJ1-4; no reliable D call. The CDR3 contains 14 residues. V was shortened by 4 bases and J by 5 bases, with 12 bases between the two germline ends. CDR1 and CDR2 from the germline V gene are SGHRS and YFSETQ. CDR3 sequence reads: CASSRAPENEKLFF. The CDR3 coding sequence is TGCGCCAGCAGCCGCGCCCCGGAGAATGAAAAACTGTTTTTT.

This clone was seen once. CDR3: CASSEIVTPGNTIYF. CDR3 sequence (DNA): TGTGCCAGCTCAGAGATCGTCACCCCTGGAAACACCATATATTTT. J is TRBJ1-3 and V is TRBV18; D ambiguous. Trimming shortened V by 5 bases and J by 2 bases, and 13 bases separated the two germline ends. Looked up from germline, CDR1 is KGHSH and CDR2 is LQKENI. The CDR3 contains 15 residues. Looking up the rest from reference TRBV18 and TRBJ1-3 gives the full variable domain: NAGVMQNPRHLVRRRGQEARLRCSPMKGHSHVYWYRQLPEEGLKFMVYLQKENIIDESGMPKERFSAEFPKEGPSILRIQQVVRGDSAAYFCASSEIVTPGNTIYFGEGSWLTVV.

The rearrangement joins TRBV9 to TRBJ2-3, with 9 bases matching TRBD2. The CDR3 extends over 16 amino acids. The V gene end was trimmed by 3 bases and the J gene end by 1 base; junction bases not matched to a gene: 6. In germline, CDR1 is SGDLS, CDR2 YYNGEE. CDR3 coding DNA: TGTGCCAGCAGCGGACGCGGGGGGGCGCGCACAGATACGCAGTATTTT. Protein: CASSGRGGARTDTQYF.

The V and J genes are TRBV6-5 and TRBJ1-4; 7 nucleotides line up with TRBD1. Germline-derived CDR1 and CDR2 are MNHEY and SVGAGI. Trimming at V came to 6 bases and at J to 6 bases, leaving 7 bases not matched to a gene. This CDR3 is built from 14 residues. For the CDR3, the DNA is TGTGCCAGCAGCCGACAGGGTGGGGATGAAAAACTGTTTTTT. Translation: CASSRQGGDEKLFF.

The genes are TRBV7-9 and TRBJ2-5, with D unclear. Germline V lookup: CDR1 SEHNR, CDR2 FQNEAQ (reference sequence). This CDR3 has 11 amino acids. Trimming cost V 8 bases and J 9 bases, with 13 bases left between them. The DNA of the CDR3 is TGTGCCAGCGGCGGCAGCGTTTCCCAGTACTTC. Protein: CASGGSVSQYF.

V and J are TRBV2 and TRBJ2-1, with D possibly being TRBD1 or TRBD2 (5 bases each). Per germline, CDR1 SNHLY and CDR2 FYNNEI. The CDR3 sequence is 16 residues long. Trimming left V 2 bases short and J 3 bases short, with 14 bases between. Here the CDR3 reads CASSESKWGRYNEQFF. In nucleotides, the CDR3 is TGTGCCAGCAGTGAATCGAAGTGGGGACGCTACAATGAGCAGTTCTTC.

This clone is a singleton in its sample. This sequence joins TRBV6-5 and TRBJ1-4; 7 nucleotides agree with TRBD1. V gave up 4 bases and J gave up 6 bases; unmatched junction bases: 5. CDR1 is MNHEY, CDR2 SVGAGI, per germline. CDR3 length: 14 amino acids. CDR3: CASSSRGRDEKLFF. DNA for the CDR3: TGTGCCAGCAGTTCAAGGGGGCGGGATGAAAAACTGTTTTTT.

CDR3 amino acids: CASSLQRGAETQYF. CDR3 DNA: TGTGCCAGCAGCCTTCAGCGGGGGGCAGAGACCCAGTACTTC. This chain uses TRBV7-2 with TRBJ2-5; 9 bases agree with TRBD2. The CDR3 has 14 amino acids. Losses at the gene ends were 5 bases for V and 4 bases for J; bases not matched to a gene: 5. CDR1 and CDR2 (germline): SGHTA, FQGNSA.

This chain links TRBV9 with TRBJ2-5, with 11 bases lining up with TRBD2. Germline CDR1 SGDLS, CDR2 YYNGEE. The CDR3 consists of 16 residues. The ends lost 1 base at V and 1 base at J; junction bases unmatched: 3. CDR3 sequence reads: CASSVSSGRSQETQYF. As DNA, the CDR3 is TGTGCCAGCAGCGTATCTAGCGGGAGGTCCCAAGAGACCCAGTACTTC.

This chain uses TRBV18 with TRBJ1-5, with 8 positions matching TRBD1. The CDR3 is 16 residues long. The germline CDR1 and CDR2 sequences are KGHSH and LQKENI. With 2 bases clipped from V and 2 bases from J, the junction kept 5 bases outside the gene matches. The CDR3 region is CASSPAGQGGNQPQHF. The CDR3 nucleotides are TGTGCCAGCTCACCAGCTGGACAGGGAGGCAATCAGCCCCAGCATTTT. Combining the CDR3 with reference TRBV18 and TRBJ1-5 gives the whole variable domain NAGVMQNPRHLVRRRGQEARLRCSPMKGHSHVYWYRQLPEEGLKFMVYLQKENIIDESGMPKERFSAEFPKEGPSILRIQQVVRGDSAAYFCASSPAGQGGNQPQHFGDGTRLSIL.

The chain is built from TRBV12-5 and TRBJ1-5; no clear D gene. V shed 3 bases and J shed 2 bases, with 14 bases lying between them. The CDR3 covers 16 residues. Germline-derived CDR1 and CDR2 are LGHNT and FRNRAP. The CDR3 protein is CASGFLPGGGNQPQHF. The CDR3 coding sequence is TGTGCTAGTGGTTTCCTCCCCGGAGGTGGCAATCAGCCCCAGCATTTT. The full variable domain, completed using reference TRBV12-5 and TRBJ1-5, is DARVTQTPRHKVTEMGQEVTMRCQPILGHNTVFWYRQTMMQGLELLAYFRNRAPLDDSGMPKDRFSAEMPDATLATLKIQPSEPRDSAVYFCASGFLPGGGNQPQHFGDGTRLSIL.